Below are 17 T cell receptor beta chains sequenced from a single sample in a study of blood T cell repertoires in COVID-19 (TCRdb year 2020). The method behind the library was the immunoSEQ multiplex PCR assay. The immuneACCESS repertoire file appears here via TCRdb, limited to in-frame rearrangements. These files lack a portion of the clones; in checked studies, under half of the deficit traces to unresolved V genes, and the cause of the others is not known. A total of over 300,000 clones appear in this sample, around 89% of them only once. In total, the top ten clones hold nearly 6.5% of the sample. Sample: peripheral blood. The receptor source for this set is a man younger than 35 who had recovered from COVID-19.

The chain couples TRBV18 to TRBJ1-2, with TRBD1 matching 8 bases. Germline V CDR1 and CDR2: KGHSH, LQKENI. With V trimmed by 6 bases and J by 3 bases, 15 bases remained unmatched. This CDR3 contains 17 residues. DNA of the CDR3: TGTGCCAGCTCCCTCTCAACCTGGACAGGGTCTGACTATGGCTACACCTTC. Translation gives CASSLSTWTGSDYGYTF. The full variable domain, rest sourced from reference TRBV18 and TRBJ1-2, is NAGVMQNPRHLVRRRGQEARLRCSPMKGHSHVYWYRQLPEEGLKFMVYLQKENIIDESGMPKERFSAEFPKEGPSILRIQQVVRGDSAAYFCASSLSTWTGSDYGYTFGSGTRLTVV.

The rearrangement links TRBV6-5 to TRBJ2-2; TRBD2 agrees at 8 bases. V lost 7 bases, J lost 7 bases, and 11 bases stayed unmatched. The V gene's germline CDR1 is MNHEY and CDR2 SVGAGI. This CDR3 is 15 amino acids long. The CDR3 coding sequence is TGTGCCAGCACTTCGAGCCATGCGGGGGGCGGGGAGCTGTTTTTT. Amino acid sequence: CASTSSHAGGGELFF.

The chain carries TRBV5-1 and TRBJ2-1; TRBD2 agrees at 11 bases. With 4 bases clipped from V and 8 bases from J, the junction kept 11 bases outside the gene matches. The CDR3 contains 16 residues. CDR1 SGHRS and CDR2 YFSETQ come from the germline V gene. CDR3 coding DNA: TGCGCCAGCAGCCCAAGGGCTAGCGGGAGGAAAGATGAGCAGTTCTTC. Translated, it gives CASSPRASGRKDEQFF. The full variable domain, completed using reference TRBV5-1 and TRBJ2-1, is KAGVTQTPRYLIKTRGQQVTLSCSPISGHRSVSWYQQTPGQGLQFLFEYFSETQRNKGNFPGRFSGRQFSNSRSEMNVSTLELGDSALYLCASSPRASGRKDEQFFGPGTRLTVL.

The chain joins TRBV29-1 to TRBJ1-1; 7 positions agree with TRBD1. The CDR3 has 13 residues. Germline values: CDR1 SQVTM, CDR2 ANQGSEA. V dropped 6 bases and J dropped 0; count of bases not matched to a gene: 4. The CDR3 protein is CSVMGQMNTEAFF. CDR3 bases: TGCAGCGTAATGGGACAGATGAACACTGAAGCTTTCTTT.

V is TRBV10-3 and J is TRBJ1-1; D is perhaps TRBD1 (5 bases). Germline V gene data show CDR1 as ENHRY and CDR2 as SYGVKD. This CDR3 is 12 amino acids long. Trimming removed 6 bases from V and 6 bases from J, with 11 bases in between. CDR3 sequence: CAISEGLAEAFF. The CDR3 bases are TGTGCCATCAGCGAGGGGCTGGCTGAAGCTTTCTTT.

The chain uses TRBV30 and TRBJ1-2; no firm D call. Deletions cut 2 bases from V and 3 bases from J, with 10 bases between. In germline, CDR1 is GTSNPN, CDR2 SVGIG (reference sequence). CDR3 length: 13 amino acids. The CDR3 here is CAWSPSRDYGYTF. Written as DNA, the CDR3 is TGTGCCTGGAGTCCGTCGAGAGACTATGGCTACACCTTC.

The chain has TRBV5-1 and TRBJ1-6; D is undetermined. Germline loops: CDR1 SGHRS, CDR2 YFSETQ. CDR3 length equals 15 residues. The ends were cut back, 4 bases at V and 12 bases at J, with 20 bases in the middle. The CDR3 is CASSEGRELDLPLHF. The CDR3 region has the DNA TGCGCCAGCAGCGAGGGCCGGGAACTTGACCTACCCCTCCACTTT.

The chain links TRBV7-3 to TRBJ2-3, with 13 nucleotides matching TRBD2. The CDR3 has 15 residues. CDR1 is SGHTA, CDR2 FQGTGA, per germline. After removal of 6 bases from V and 8 bases from J, the junction contained 8 bases not matched to a gene. The CDR3 sequence: CASSPDGLAGVTQYF. CDR3 in DNA: TGTGCCAGCAGTCCTGATGGACTAGCGGGGGTTACGCAGTATTTT.

This sequence joins TRBV9 and TRBJ2-1; maybe TRBD2 (5 bases). Germline V gives CDR1 SGDLS, CDR2 YYNGEE. With 0 bases removed from V and 2 bases from J, the gap between germline ends came to 9 bases. The CDR3 contains 15 residues. CDR3 coding DNA: TGTGCCAGCAGCGTAGATCCAGCGGCCTACAATGAGCAGTTCTTC. Protein: CASSVDPAAYNEQFF.

The rearrangement links TRBV6-1 to TRBJ1-4; the D is unclear. The V end lost 2 bases, the J end lost 4 bases, and 8 bases lay between the germline ends. CDR3 size: 14 residues. The germline gives CDR1 MNHNS, CDR2 SASEGT. The CDR3 loop is CASSEWWSNEKLFF. The DNA for the CDR3 is TGTGCCAGCAGTGAATGGTGGAGTAATGAAAAACTGTTTTTT.

J is TRBJ2-7 and V is TRBV18; 9 bases fit TRBD1. Unmatched junction bases numbered 9, after V lost 5 bases and J lost 4 bases. The CDR3 sequence is 15 residues long. The germline CDR1 and CDR2 sequences are KGHSH and LQKENI. This chain's CDR3 is CASSEGDREGYEQYF. CDR3 nucleotides: TGTGCCAGCTCAGAGGGGGACAGGGAGGGGTACGAGCAGTACTTC.

The rearrangement uses TRBV6-6 and TRBJ2-5; the D is unclear. This CDR3 has 11 amino acids. V was cut by 6 bases and J by 0 bases, with 2 bases left in between. Germline V gene data show CDR1 as MNHNY and CDR2 as SVGAGI (reference sequence). CDR3 region: CASSYQETQYF. The CDR3 nucleotides are TGTGCCAGCAGCTACCAAGAGACCCAGTACTTC.

The chain joins TRBV4-1 to TRBJ2-1; D uncertain. The germline V gene encodes CDR1 MGHRA and CDR2 YSYEKL. This CDR3 region has 14 residues. V lost 1 base to trimming and J lost 7 bases, with 11 bases between them. CDR3 coding DNA: TGCGCCAGCAGCCAAGTGGGCACCCTTAATGAGCAGTTCTTC. Residues: CASSQVGTLNEQFF.

The V gene is TRBV29-1, the J gene TRBJ1-1; perhaps TRBD1 as D (5 bases). V shed 7 bases and J shed 6 bases, with 12 bases lying between them. The CDR3 length is 11 residues. The germline gives CDR1 SQVTM, CDR2 ANQGSEA. DNA for the CDR3: TGCAGCGCGTGGGGGGGGTCTGAAGCTTTCTTT. Its translation is CSAWGGSEAFF.

J is TRBJ2-1 and V is TRBV27; 8 bases line up with TRBD1. This CDR3 contains 21 residues. Losses at the gene ends were 4 bases for V and 0 bases for J; bases not matched to a gene: 20. The germline V gene has CDR1 MNHEY and CDR2 SMNVEV (reference sequence). This chain's CDR3 is CASSSLTPTGDLGSSYNEQFF. The CDR3 region has the DNA TGTGCCAGCAGTTCGCTTACCCCGACAGGGGATCTAGGAAGCTCCTACAATGAGCAGTTCTTC.

This clone was found a few times. The rearrangement links TRBV2 to TRBJ2-1; the match to TRBD2 covers 9 bases. Unmatched junction bases numbered 6, after V lost 4 bases and J lost 5 bases. The germline gives CDR1 SNHLY, CDR2 FYNNEI. The CDR3 sequence is 15 residues long. DNA for the CDR3: TGTGCCAGCAGTGTGGTAGCGGGGGAGAACAATGAGCAGTTCTTC. Its protein product is CASSVVAGENNEQFF.

This clone was found once. The rearrangement joins TRBV4-1 to TRBJ2-7; TRBD2 agrees at 10 bases. V was clipped by 4 bases and J by 3 bases; unmatched bases: 6. From germline, CDR1 is MGHRA and CDR2 YSYEKL. This CDR3 is 15 amino acids long. The CDR3 sequence is CASSLTSGNFYEQYF. The CDR3 nucleotides are TGCGCCAGCAGCCTCACTAGCGGGAACTTCTACGAGCAGTACTTC.